This record covers a single TCR beta chain. This sample was taken from a study of blood T cell repertoires in COVID-19. Study as a whole: COVID-19 samples from acute and convalescent phases originated in the United States, Italy and Spain. T cells, B-cell-depleted T cells, or PBMCs supplied cDNA or gDNA.

Authors' data handling: Estimated nucleated cell counts came from reference gene primer amplification. The data were produced by immunoSEQ multiplex PCR, yet TCRdb's version contains in-frame clones alone and is incomplete. That table furnishes V, J and clone size, whereas the DNA furnished D and trimming. The sample lists 150,000 to 200,000 clones, around four fifths occurring once. The CDR3 is 12 amino acids. V was trimmed by 1 base and J by 6 bases, leaving 6 bases between them. The germline gives CDR1 MDHEN, CDR2 SYDVKM. The sequenced material came from peripheral blood. The chain couples TRBV28 to TRBJ1-2, with D unresolved. The source is a middle-aged woman with acute or convalescent COVID-19. The CDR3 is CASSLSTNGYTF. The CDR3 DNA reads as TGTGCCAGCAGTTTATCGACTAATGGCTACACCTTC.